This TCR beta chain was sequenced for a study of cytomegalovirus exposure and HLA in healthy donors. Study summary: One earlier analysis, a look at 150 million to 200 million T cells, found some 100 million unique TCR beta sequences. Points from the study as a whole: The study put 150 or so TCR beta chains on its list as cytomegalovirus-associated. Sequencing probably produced one cluster of sequence variants that were highly shared.

PCR amplification relied on 60 Vbeta primers (plus 13 Jbeta primers). Assay: immunoSEQ multiplex PCR; the TCRdb copy retains only in-frame clones and omits some. Of 80,000 to 100,000 clones in the sample, about 81% were seen once. Per germline, CDR1 MNHNS and CDR2 SASEGT. This CDR3 spans 15 amino acids. V lost 2 bases to trimming and J lost 6 bases; unmatched junction nucleotides: 3. On this clone itself: Its cognate antigen is unknown.

The rearrangement joins TRBV6-1 to TRBJ1-6; the match to TRBD1 covers 8 bases. This clonotype was sampled from a man younger than 30 in good health and CMV-seropositive. Sequencing used PBMCs. CDR3 sequence reads: CASSEPGQVNSPLHF. The CDR3 DNA reads TGTGCCAGCAGTGAACCGGGACAGGTTAATTCACCCCTCCACTTT.